Included here is one TCR beta chain sequence, with context. Its antigen is unknown. These data originate in a study of shared clonotypes between healthy human individuals. The CDR3 runs to 15 residues. From germline, CDR1 is WNHNN and CDR2 SYGVQD (reference sequence). V was pared by 5 bases and J by 3 bases, with 8 bases of the junction left unmatched. Data came from immunoSEQ multiplex PCR; TCRdb stores just in-frame clones and leaves some out. The sample shows about 2.4 million clones, 85% to 95% of them seen only once. Findings and limits, study-wide: The small donor group covered limited genetic and exposure diversity.

The rearrangement uses TRBV10-1 and TRBJ2-7; 9 bases agree with TRBD2. This clonotype originated in a man aged 18-30 years in good health. The sample was naive CD4+ T cells sorted from blood. Noted subset: CD45RA+ positively selected. The CDR3 is CASSKSGGTVYEQYF. The CDR3 nucleotides are TGCGCCAGCAGTAAAAGCGGGGGGACCGTCTACGAGCAGTACTTC.